A selection of T cell receptor beta chains follows, all from one sample in a study of beta chain features in type 1 diabetes. Using immunoSEQ multiplex PCR, the repertoire was profiled, and TCRdb retains in-frame clones only, with some absent. The repertoire has about 320,000 clones, around 13% of them found once; the top ten carry around 7%. Sequencing was carried out using central memory CD4+ T cells from blood. These TCRs come from a young man in good health. Each CDR3 is given with its conserved first and last residue. A D gene is named only where the DNA matches it firmly. Only part of the rows carry a size: once, few, many, or a class if the clone is expanded.

>TRBJ1-3|TRBV7-2|TRBD1|.
CASSRGQGGLTIYF
TGTGCCAGCAGCCGAGGACAGGGTGGATTGACCATATATTTT
>TRBJ2-3|TRBV6-5|TRBD2|.
CASSSGLAGTDTQYF
TGTGCCAGCAGTTCGGGACTAGCTGGCACAGATACGCAGTATTTT
>TRBJ2-5|TRBV7-9|TRBD1|few
CASSARQGQETQYF
TGTGCCAGCAGCGCCCGACAGGGGCAGGAGACCCAGTACTTC
>TRBJ2-1|TRBV11-3|.|.
CASSPRDEQFF
TGTGCCAGCAGCCCCCGGGATGAGCAGTTCTTC
>TRBJ1-4|TRBV25-1|.|few
CASSDPSRTNEKLFF
TGTGCCAGCAGTGATCCCTCCAGAACTAATGAAAAACTGTTTTTT
>TRBJ2-7|TRBV18|TRBD1|few
CASSRTGYEQYF
TGTGCCAGCTCACGGACAGGGTACGAGCAGTACTTC
>TRBJ2-3|TRBV7-2|.|.
CASSLKYTDTQYF
TGTGCCAGCAGCTTAAAGTACACAGATACGCAGTATTTT
>TRBJ2-5|TRBV9|TRBD2|.
CASSPTGGFGSETQYF
TGTGCCAGCAGCCCCACGGGGGGTTTTGGAAGCGAGACCCAGTACTTC
>TRBJ1-1|TRBV7-2|.|.
CASSGGGGKTEAFF
TGTGCCAGCAGCGGCGGCGGGGGAAAAACTGAAGCTTTCTTT
>TRBJ2-1|TRBV21-1|.|.
CASSKLADRVLDEQFF
TGTGCCAGCAGCAAATTGGCGGACAGGGTTTTGGATGAGCAGTTCTTC
>TRBJ1-1|TRBV6-5|.|few
CASSAAVNTEAFF
TGTGCCAGCAGTGCGGCAGTGAACACTGAAGCTTTCTTT
>TRBJ1-6|TRBV30|TRBD1|.
CAWSRDRVNSPLHF
TGTGCCTGGAGCCGGGACAGGGTCAATTCACCCCTCCACTTT
>TRBJ1-2|TRBV6-5|.|few
CASSRLYEGNYGYTF
TGTGCCAGCAGCCGCCTCTACGAGGGGAACTATGGCTACACCTTC
>TRBJ1-4|TRBV7-9|.|many
CASSARTGLDEKLFF
TGTGCCAGCAGCGCCCGGACCGGACTCGATGAAAAACTGTTTTTT
>TRBJ2-7|TRBV7-8|TRBD2|.
CASSLTSGGIEQYF
TGTGCCAGCAGCTTAACTAGCGGGGGGATCGAGCAGTACTTC
>TRBJ2-1|TRBV2|TRBD2|few
CASNSGTSGYNEQFF
TGTGCCAGCAATTCCGGGACTAGCGGCTACAATGAGCAGTTCTTC
>TRBJ1-2|TRBV30|.|.
CAWSVRDLRFRYGYTF
TGTGCCTGGAGTGTTCGGGACCTCCGGTTTCGCTATGGCTACACCTTC
>TRBJ1-4|TRBV10-3|TRBD1|few
CAISRRDRVEELFF
TGTGCCATCAGTCGCCGGGACAGGGTTGAGGAACTGTTTTTT
>TRBJ1-5|TRBV13|.|.
CASSQVAGTRNQPQHF
TGCGCCAGCAGCCAAGTTGCGGGGACTCGCAATCAGCCCCAGCATTTT
>TRBJ1-1|TRBV19|.|few
CASSIKGDTEAFF
TGTGCCAGTAGTATCAAAGGGGACACTGAAGCTTTCTTT
>TRBJ1-1|TRBV9|TRBD1|few
CASSAGPRTGGVKAFF
TGTGCCAGCAGCGCTGGGCCCCGGACAGGGGGCGTAAAAGCTTTCTTT
>TRBJ1-2|TRBV7-9|.|few
CASSVLTRTAYGYTF
TGTGCCAGCAGCGTATTAACAAGGACAGCCTATGGCTACACCTTC
>TRBJ2-5|TRBV11-3|.|few
CASSLGRRVETQYF
TGTGCCAGCAGCTTAGGAAGGCGGGTAGAGACCCAGTACTTC
>TRBJ1-4|TRBV5-1|.|once
CASSLEAPPVEKLFF
TGCGCCAGCAGCTTGGAAGCCCCCCCCGTGGAAAAACTGTTTTTT
>TRBJ1-2|TRBV14|.|few
CASSPGSYGYTF
TGTGCCAGCTCCCCTGGAAGCTATGGCTACACCTTC
>TRBJ2-6|TRBV19|.|few
CASSEGAGANVLTF
TGTGCCAGTAGTGAAGGGGCTGGGGCCAACGTCCTGACTTTC
>TRBJ1-4|TRBV29-1|TRBD1|.
CSVDFGRGGEKLSF
TGCAGCGTTGACTTTGGCAGGGGGGGTGAAAAACTGTCTTTT
>TRBJ2-1|TRBV4-2|.|few
CASSQDLSRGRVPYNEQFF
TGTGCCAGCAGCCAAGATCTTAGCAGGGGCCGAGTCCCCTACAATGAGCAGTTCTTC
>TRBJ1-2|TRBV9|.|few
CASGQFNYGYTF
TGTGCCAGCGGACAGTTTAACTATGGCTACACCTTC
>TRBJ1-2|TRBV27|.|.
CASSPNSVGGYTF
TGTGCCAGCAGCCCTAACTCGGTTGGTGGCTACACCTTC
>TRBJ2-5|TRBV9|.|few
CASSVGLQETQYF
TGTGCCAGCAGCGTAGGACTCCAAGAGACCCAGTACTTC
>TRBJ1-5|TRBV6-6|.|.
CASSYSPQRGQHF
TGTGCCAGCAGTTACTCTCCCCAACGGGGCCAGCATTTT
>TRBJ1-2|TRBV7-2|.|few
CASSLAQGAYGYTF
TGTGCCAGCAGCTTAGCTCAGGGTGCCTATGGCTACACCTTC
>TRBJ2-7|TRBV9|TRBD1|.
CASSPGQGAYEQYF
TGTGCCAGCAGCCCCGGACAGGGGGCCTATGAGCAGTACTTC
>TRBJ1-5|TRBV5-4|.|few
CASSGRDNQPQHF
TGTGCCAGCAGCGGAAGAGACAATCAGCCCCAGCATTTT
>TRBJ1-2|TRBV15|.|.
CATSRVLRAYGYTF
TGTGCCACCAGCAGAGTTCTCAGGGCCTATGGCTACACCTTC
>TRBJ2-1|TRBV5-1|.|.
CASSLTMTASYNEQFF
TGCGCCAGCAGCTTGACGATGACAGCCTCCTACAATGAGCAGTTCTTC
>TRBJ2-1|TRBV7-2|.|few
CASSLAVALTYNEQFF
TGTGCCAGCAGCTTAGCGGTGGCTCTTACCTACAATGAGCAGTTCTTC
>TRBJ2-3|TRBV4-3|.|.
CASSQGWVGASTDTQYF
TGCGCCAGCAGCCAAGGGTGGGTGGGCGCAAGCACAGATACGCAGTATTTT